The entry below describes one TCR beta chain. V was clipped by 1 base and J by 7 bases, with 14 bases between them. Germline loops: CDR1 LGHDT, CDR2 YNNKEL (reference sequence). This CDR3 has 15 amino acids. The data were obtained in a study of T-cell memory formation after mild COVID-19. One entry per CDR3 protein results from TCRdb running MiXCR on the 5' RACE reads. The table records about 160,000 distinct CDR3 sequences, around a third of them present only once. The sample taken for sequencing was PBMCs or a T cell subset sorted from them (not recorded which). The receptor comes from an adult woman who had mild COVID-19 (a few samples of this study predate the infection). Cell type and time point are not known. This chain connects TRBV3-1 to TRBJ1-5, with D maybe TRBD1 (5 bases). CDR3 coding DNA: TGTGCCAGCAGCCAAGCTACGGGGGGAGCCCAGCCCCAGCATTTT. This translates into CASSQATGGAQPQHF.